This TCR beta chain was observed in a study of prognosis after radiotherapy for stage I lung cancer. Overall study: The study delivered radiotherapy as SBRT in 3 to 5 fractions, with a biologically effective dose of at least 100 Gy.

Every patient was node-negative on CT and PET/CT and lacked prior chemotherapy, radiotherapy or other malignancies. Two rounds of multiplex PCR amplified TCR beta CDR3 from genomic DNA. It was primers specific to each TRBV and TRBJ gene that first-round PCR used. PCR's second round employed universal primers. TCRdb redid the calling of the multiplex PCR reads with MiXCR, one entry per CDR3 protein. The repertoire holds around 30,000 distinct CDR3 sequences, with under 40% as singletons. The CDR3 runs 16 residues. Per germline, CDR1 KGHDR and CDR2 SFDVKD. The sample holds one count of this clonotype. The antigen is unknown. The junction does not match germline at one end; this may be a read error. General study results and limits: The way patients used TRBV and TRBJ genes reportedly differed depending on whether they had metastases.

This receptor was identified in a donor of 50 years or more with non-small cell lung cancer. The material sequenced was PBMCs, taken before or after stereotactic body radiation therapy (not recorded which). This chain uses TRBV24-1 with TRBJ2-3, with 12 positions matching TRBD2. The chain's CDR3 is CVTSGTSGWSTDTQYF. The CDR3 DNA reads TGTGTCACCAGTGGGACTAGCGGGTGGTCCACAGATACGCAGTATTTT.